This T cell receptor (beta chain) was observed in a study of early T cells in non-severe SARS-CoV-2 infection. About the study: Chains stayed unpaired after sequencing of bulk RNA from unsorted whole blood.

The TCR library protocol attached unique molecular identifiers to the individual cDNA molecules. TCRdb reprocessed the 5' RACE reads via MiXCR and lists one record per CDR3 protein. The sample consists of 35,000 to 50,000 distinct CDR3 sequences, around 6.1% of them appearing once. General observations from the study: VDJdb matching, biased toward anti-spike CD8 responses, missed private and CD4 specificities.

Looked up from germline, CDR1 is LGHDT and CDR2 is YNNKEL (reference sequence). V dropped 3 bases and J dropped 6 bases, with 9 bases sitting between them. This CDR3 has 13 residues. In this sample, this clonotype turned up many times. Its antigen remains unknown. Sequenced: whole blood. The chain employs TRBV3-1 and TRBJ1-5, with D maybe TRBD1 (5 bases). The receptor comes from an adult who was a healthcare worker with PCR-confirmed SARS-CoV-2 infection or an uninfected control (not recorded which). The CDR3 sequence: CASSQTVAQPQHF. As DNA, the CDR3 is TGTGCCAGCAGCCAGACAGTGGCTCAGCCCCAGCATTTT. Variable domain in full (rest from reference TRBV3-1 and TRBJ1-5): DTAVSQTPKYLVTQMGNDKSIKCEQNLGHDTMYWYKQDSKKFLKIMFSYNNKELIINETVPNRFSPKSPDKAHLNLHINSLELGDSAVYFCASSQTVAQPQHFGDGTRLSIL.